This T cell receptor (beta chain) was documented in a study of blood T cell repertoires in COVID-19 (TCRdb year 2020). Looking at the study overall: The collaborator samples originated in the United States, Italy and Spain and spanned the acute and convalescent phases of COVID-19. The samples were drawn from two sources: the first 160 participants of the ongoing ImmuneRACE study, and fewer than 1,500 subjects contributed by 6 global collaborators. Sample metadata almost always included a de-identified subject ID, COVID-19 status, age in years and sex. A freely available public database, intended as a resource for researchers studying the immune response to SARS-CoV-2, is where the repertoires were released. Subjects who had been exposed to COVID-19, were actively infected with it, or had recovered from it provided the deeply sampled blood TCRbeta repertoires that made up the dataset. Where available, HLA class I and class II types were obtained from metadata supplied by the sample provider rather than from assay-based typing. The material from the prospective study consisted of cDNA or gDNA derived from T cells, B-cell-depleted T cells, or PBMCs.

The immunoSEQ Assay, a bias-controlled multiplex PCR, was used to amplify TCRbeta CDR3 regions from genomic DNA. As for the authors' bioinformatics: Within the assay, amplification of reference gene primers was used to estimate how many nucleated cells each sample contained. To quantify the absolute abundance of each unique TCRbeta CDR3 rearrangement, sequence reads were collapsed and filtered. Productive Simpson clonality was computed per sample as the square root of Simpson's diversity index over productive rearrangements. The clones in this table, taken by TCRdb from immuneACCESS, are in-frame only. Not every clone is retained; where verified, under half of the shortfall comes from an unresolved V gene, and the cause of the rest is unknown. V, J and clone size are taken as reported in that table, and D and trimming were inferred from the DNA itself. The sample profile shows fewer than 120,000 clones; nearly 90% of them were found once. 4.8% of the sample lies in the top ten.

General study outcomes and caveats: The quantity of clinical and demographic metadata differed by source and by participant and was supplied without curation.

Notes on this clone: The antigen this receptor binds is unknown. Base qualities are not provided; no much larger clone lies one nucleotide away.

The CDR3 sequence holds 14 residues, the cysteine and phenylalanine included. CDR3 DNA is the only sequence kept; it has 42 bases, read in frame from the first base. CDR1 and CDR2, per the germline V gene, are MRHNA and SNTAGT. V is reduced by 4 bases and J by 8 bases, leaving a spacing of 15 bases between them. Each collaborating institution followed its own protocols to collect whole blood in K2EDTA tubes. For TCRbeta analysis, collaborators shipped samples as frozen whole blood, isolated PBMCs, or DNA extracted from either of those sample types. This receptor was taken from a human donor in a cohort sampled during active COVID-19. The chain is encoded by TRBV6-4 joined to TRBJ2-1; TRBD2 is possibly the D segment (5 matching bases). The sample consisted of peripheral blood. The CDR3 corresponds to CASSVGEASHEQFF. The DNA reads TGTGCCAGCAGTGTCGGGGAAGCCAGTCATGAGCAGTTCTTC.